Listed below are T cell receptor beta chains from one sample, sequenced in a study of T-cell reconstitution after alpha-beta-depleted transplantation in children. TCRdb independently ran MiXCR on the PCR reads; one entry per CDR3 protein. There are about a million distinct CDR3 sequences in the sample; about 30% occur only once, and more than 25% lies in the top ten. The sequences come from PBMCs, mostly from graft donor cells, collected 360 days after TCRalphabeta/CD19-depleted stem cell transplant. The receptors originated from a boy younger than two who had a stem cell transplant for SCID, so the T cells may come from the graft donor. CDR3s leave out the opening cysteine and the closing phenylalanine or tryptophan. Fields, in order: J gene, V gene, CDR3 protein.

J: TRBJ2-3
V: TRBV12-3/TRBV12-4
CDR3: ASSRGSKDTQY

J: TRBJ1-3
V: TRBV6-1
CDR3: ASSAAAGNTIY

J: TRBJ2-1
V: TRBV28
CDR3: ASSLLGPSQGDRF

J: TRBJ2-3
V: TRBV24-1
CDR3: ATSVRTGSTDTQY

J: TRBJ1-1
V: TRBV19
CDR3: ASNVKNTEAF

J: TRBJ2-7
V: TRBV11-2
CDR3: ASSSDSPTLNSYEQY

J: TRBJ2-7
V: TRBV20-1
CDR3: SALVRKGGPYEQY

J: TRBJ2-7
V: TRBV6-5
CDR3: ASSFRASSYEQY

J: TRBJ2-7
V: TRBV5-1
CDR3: ASSLVVGSGASYEQY

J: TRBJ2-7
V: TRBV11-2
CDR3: ASSPRADRGPTGEQY

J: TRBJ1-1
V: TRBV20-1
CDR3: SARRSRGGAGETEAF

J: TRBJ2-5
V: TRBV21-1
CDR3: ASSISSGKIQETQY

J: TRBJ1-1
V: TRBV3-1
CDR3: ASSQQGRRNTEAF

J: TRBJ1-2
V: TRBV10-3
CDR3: AIGQGAVGYT

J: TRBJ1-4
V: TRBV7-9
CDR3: ASSDHNGLDGGKLF

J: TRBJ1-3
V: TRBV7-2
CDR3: ASSLRSENTIY